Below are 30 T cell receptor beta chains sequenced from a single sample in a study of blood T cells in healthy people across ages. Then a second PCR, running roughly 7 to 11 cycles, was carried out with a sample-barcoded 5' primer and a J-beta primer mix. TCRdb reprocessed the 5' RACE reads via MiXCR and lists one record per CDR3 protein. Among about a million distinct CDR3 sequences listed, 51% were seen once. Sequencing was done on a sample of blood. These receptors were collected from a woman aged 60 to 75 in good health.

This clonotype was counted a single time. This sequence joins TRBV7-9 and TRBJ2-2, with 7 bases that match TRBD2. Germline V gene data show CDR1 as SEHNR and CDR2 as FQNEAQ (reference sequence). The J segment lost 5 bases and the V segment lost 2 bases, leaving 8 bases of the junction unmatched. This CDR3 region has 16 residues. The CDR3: CASSLLLAELTGELFF. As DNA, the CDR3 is TGTGCCAGCAGCTTATTGCTAGCGGAATTAACCGGGGAGCTGTTTTTT.

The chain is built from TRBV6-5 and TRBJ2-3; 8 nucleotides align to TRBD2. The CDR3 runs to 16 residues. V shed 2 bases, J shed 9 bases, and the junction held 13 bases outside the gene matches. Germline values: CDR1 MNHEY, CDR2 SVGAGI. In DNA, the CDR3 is TGTGCCAGCAGTTACAAGGCTAGCGGGCCCTGCGGGACGCAGTATTTT. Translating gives CASSYKASGPCGTQYF.

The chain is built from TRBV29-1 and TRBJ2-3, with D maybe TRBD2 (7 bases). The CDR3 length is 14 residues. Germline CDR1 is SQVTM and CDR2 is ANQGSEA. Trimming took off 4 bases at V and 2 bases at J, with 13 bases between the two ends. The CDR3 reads CSVGRGANTDTQYF. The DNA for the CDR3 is TGCAGCGTTGGACGGGGGGCGAACACAGATACGCAGTATTTT.

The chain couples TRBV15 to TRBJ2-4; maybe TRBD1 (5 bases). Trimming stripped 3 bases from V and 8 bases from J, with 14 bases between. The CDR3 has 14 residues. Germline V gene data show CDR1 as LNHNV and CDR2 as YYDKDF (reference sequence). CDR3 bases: TGTGCCACCAGCAGGGATGCAGGGTCGGACATTCAGTACTTC. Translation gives CATSRDAGSDIQYF.

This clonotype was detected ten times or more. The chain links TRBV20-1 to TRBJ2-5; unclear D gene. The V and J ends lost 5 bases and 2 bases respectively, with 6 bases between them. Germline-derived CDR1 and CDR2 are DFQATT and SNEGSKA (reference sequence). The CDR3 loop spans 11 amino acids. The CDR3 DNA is TGCAGTGCTTGGGGTCAAGAGACCCAGTACTTC. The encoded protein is CSAWGQETQYF.

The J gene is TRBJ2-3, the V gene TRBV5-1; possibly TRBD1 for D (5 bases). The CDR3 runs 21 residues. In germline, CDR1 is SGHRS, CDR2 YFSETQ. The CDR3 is CVSLPNASTVGSRDSTDTQYF. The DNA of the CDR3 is TGCGTCAGTCTCCCCAACGCGTCGACAGTCGGGTCAAGGGATAGCACAGATACGCAGTATTTT.

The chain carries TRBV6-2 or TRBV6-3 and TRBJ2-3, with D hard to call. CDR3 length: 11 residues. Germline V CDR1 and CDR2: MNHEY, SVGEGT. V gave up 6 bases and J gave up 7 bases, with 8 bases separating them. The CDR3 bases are TGTGCCAGCAGCTCCTCTTATACGCAGTATTTT. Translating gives CASSSSYTQYF.

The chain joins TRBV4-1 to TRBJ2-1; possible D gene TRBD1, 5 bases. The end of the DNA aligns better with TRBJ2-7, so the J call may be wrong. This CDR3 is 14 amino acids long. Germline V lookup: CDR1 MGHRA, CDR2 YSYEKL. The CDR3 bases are TGCGCCAGCAGCCAAGAAGGGGTTGGCAATGAGCAGTACTTC. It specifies CASSQEGVGNEQYF.

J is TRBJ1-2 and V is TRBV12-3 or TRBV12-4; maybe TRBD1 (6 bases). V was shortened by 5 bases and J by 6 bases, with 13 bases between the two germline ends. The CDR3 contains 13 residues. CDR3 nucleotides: TGTGCCAGCAGTCCGCCCTACAGGGATGGCTACACCTTC. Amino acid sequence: CASSPPYRDGYTF.

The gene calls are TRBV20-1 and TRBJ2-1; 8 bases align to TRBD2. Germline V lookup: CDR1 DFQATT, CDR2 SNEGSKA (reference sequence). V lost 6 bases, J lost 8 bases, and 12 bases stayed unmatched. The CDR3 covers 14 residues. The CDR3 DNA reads TGCAGTGCCCGAGCAGATAGCGGGAACCATGAGCAGTTCTTC. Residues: CSARADSGNHEQFF.

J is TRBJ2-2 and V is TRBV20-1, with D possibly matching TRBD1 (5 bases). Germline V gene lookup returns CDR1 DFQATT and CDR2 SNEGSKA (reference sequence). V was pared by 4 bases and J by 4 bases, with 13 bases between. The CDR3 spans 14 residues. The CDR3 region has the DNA TGCAGTGCTATGCCCGACAGAAGCACCGGGGAGCTGTTTTTT. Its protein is CSAMPDRSTGELFF.

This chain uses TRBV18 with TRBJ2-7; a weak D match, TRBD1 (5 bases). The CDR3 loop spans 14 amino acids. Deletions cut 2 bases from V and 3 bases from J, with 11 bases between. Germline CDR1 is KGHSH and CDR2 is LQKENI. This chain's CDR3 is CASSPTAGNYEQYF. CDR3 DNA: TGTGCCAGCTCACCAACTGCAGGGAACTACGAGCAGTACTTC.

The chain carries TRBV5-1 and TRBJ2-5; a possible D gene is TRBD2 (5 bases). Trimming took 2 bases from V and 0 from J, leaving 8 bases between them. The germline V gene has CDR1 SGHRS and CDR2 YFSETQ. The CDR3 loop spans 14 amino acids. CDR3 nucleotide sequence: TGCGCCAGCAGCTTCGGGATGGACCAAGAGACCCAGTACTTC. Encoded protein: CASSFGMDQETQYF.

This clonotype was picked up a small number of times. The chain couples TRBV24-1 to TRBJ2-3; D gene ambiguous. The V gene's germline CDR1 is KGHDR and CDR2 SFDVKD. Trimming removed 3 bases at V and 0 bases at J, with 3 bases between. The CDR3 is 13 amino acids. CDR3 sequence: CATSDPSTDTQYF. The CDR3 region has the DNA TGTGCCACCAGTGATCCAAGCACAGATACGCAGTATTTT.

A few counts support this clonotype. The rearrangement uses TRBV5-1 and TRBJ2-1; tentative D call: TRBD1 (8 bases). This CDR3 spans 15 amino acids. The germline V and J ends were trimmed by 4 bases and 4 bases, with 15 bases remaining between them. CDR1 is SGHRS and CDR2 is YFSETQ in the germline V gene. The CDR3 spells CASSGTGGGYNEQFF. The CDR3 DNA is TGCGCCAGCAGCGGAACAGGGGGGGGTTACAATGAGCAGTTCTTC.

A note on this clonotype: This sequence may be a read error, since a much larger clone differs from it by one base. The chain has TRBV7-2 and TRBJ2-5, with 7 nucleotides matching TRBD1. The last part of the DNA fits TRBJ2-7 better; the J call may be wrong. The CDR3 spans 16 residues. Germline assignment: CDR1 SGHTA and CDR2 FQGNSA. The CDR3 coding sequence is TGTGCCAGCATCTTAGATGGGACAGTAGTCGGTGTCGAGCAGTACTTC. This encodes CASILDGTVVGVEQYF.

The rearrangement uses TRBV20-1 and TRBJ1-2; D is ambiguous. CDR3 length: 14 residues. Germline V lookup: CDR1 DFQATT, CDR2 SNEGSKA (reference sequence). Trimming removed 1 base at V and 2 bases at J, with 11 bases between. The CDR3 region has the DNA TGCAGTGCTAGAGCTCGCGGGGTGAACTATGGCTACACCTTC. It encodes CSARARGVNYGYTF.

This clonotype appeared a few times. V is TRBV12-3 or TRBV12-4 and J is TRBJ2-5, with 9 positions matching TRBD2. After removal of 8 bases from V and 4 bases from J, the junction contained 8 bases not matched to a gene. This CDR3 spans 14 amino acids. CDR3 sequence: CASALAGVPETQYF. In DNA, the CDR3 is TGTGCCAGCGCCTTAGCGGGAGTGCCAGAGACCCAGTACTTC.

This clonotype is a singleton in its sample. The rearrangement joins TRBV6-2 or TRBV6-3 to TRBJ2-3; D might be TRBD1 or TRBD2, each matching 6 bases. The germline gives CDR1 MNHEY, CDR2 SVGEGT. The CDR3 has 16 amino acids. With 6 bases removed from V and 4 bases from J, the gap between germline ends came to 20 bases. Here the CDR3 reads CASRRGVVASPDTQYF. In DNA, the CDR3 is TGTGCCAGCAGGAGGGGGGTTGTAGCCTCCCCAGATACGCAGTATTTT.

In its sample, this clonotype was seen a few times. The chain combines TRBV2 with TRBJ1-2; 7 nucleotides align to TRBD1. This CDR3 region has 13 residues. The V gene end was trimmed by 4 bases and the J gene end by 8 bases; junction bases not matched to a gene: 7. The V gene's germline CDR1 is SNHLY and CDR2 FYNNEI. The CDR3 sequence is CASSGQGPAGYTF. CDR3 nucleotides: TGTGCCAGCAGTGGACAGGGCCCGGCGGGCTACACCTTC.

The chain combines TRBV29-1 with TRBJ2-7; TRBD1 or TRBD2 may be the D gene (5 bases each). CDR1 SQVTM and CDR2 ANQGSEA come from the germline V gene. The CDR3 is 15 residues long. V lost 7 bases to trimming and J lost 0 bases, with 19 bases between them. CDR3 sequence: CSASVWGRSSYEQYF. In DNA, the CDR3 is TGCAGCGCTTCCGTATGGGGGAGAAGCTCCTACGAGCAGTACTTC.

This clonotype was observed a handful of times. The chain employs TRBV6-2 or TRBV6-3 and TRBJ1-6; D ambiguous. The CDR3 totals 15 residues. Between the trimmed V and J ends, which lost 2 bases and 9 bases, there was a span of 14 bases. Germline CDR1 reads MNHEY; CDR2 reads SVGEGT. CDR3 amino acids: CASSYIGRLISPLHF. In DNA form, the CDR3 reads TGTGCCAGCAGTTACATAGGACGTCTTATTTCACCCCTCCACTTT.

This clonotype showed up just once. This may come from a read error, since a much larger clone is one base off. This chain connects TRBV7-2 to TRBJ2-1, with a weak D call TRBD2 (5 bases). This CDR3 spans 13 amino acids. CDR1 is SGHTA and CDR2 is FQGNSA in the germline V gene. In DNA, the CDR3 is TGTGCCGGCAGCCGAGACTATAACAATGAGCAGTTCTTC. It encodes CAGSRDYNNEQFF.

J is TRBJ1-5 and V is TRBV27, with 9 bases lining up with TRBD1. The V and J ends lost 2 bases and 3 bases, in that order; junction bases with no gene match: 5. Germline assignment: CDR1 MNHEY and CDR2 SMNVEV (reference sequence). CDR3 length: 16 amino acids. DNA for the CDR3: TGTGCCAGCAGTTTACTGGGACAGGGAGACAATCAGCCCCAGCATTTT. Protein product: CASSLLGQGDNQPQHF.

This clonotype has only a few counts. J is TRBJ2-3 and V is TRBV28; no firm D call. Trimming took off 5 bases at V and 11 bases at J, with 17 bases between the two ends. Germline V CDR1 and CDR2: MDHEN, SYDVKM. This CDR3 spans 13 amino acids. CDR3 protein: CASSVVPRIGQYF. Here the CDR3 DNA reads TGTGCCAGCAGTGTGGTCCCCCGGATAGGGCAGTATTTT.

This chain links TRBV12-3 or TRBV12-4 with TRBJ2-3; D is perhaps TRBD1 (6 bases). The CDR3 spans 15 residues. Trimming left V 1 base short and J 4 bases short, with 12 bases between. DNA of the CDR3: TGTGCCAGCAGTTTAGGTCAGGGGAAGGCAGATACGCAGTATTTT. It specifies CASSLGQGKADTQYF.

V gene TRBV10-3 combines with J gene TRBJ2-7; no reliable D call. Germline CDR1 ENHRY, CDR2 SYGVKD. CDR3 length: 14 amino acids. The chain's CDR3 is CASHRTLLTYEQYF. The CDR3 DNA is TGTGCTAGCCACCGCACACTATTAACCTACGAGCAGTACTTC.

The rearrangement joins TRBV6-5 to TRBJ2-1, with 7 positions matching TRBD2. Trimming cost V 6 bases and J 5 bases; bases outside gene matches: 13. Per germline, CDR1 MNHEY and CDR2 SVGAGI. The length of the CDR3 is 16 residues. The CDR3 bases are TGTGCCAGCAGAAAACAAGCGGGACTGTTGAACAATGAGCAGTTCTTC. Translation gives CASRKQAGLLNNEQFF.

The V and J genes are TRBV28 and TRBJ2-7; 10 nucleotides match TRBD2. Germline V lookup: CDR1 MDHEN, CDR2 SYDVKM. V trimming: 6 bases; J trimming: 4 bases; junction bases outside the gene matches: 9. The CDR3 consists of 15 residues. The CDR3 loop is CASRTAGGPLYEQYF. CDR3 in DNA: TGTGCCAGCAGGACAGCGGGAGGGCCTCTTTACGAGCAGTACTTC.

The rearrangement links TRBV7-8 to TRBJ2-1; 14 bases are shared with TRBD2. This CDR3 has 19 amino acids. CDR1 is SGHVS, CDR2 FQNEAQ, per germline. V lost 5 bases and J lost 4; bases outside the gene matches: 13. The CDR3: CASSTHGLAGGPRYNEQFF. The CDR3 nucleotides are TGTGCCAGCAGCACCCACGGACTAGCGGGAGGACCCCGGTACAATGAGCAGTTCTTC.